This T cell receptor (beta chain) was retrieved from a study of blood T cell repertoires in COVID-19. The wider study: Whether acute or convalescent, the COVID-19 samples came from the United States, Italy and Spain.

This clone occurred a few times. As originally analysed: Nucleated cell counts were estimated from reference gene primer amplification. Sequencing was performed with immunoSEQ multiplex PCR; in TCRdb, only in-frame clones are kept and a portion is missing. Clonal size and the V and J genes are those of that table, whereas D and trimming came from the DNA. The sample lists approximately 170,000 clones, 70% to 90% occurring once. CDR3 length: 12 residues. V shed 6 bases and J 4 bases; nucleotides not matched to a gene: 6. CDR1 SQVTM and CDR2 ANQGSEA come from the germline V gene. The TCR originated in a man aged 35 to 55 who had recovered from COVID-19. The specimen was peripheral blood. The chain couples TRBV29-1 to TRBJ2-7; 7 bases fit TRBD1. The CDR3 nucleotides read TGCAGCGTGGGTCAGACAGGGTACGAGCAGTACTTC. It yields the protein CSVGQTGYEQYF.